These T cell receptor beta chains were read from a single sample in a study of blood T cell repertoires in COVID-19. Sequencing used immunoSEQ multiplex PCR; TCRdb keeps in-frame clones, though not all of them. The repertoire includes 200,000 to 250,000 clones, around four fifths of them detected once, and 2.5% to 3% sits in the top ten. The source material was peripheral blood. These TCRs come from a man over 45 with active or convalescent COVID-19. Both conserved end residues are part of each CDR3. D genes are given only for firm matches. Clone size appears in some rows only: once, few, many, or a class for an expanded clone.

>.|TRBJ1-1|.|TRBV7-8
CASSLGVGPNTEAFF
TGTGCCAGCAGCTTAGGGGTGGGGCCTAACACTGAAGCTTTCTTT
>.|TRBJ1-2|TRBD1|TRBV19
CASSIDRTRGLGYTF
TGTGCCAGTAGTATAGATCGGACCAGGGGGCTCGGCTACACCTTC
>.|TRBJ2-1|TRBD2|TRBV7-2
CASSLAVAGLYNEQFF
TGTGCCAGCAGCTTAGCGGTAGCGGGGTTATACAATGAGCAGTTCTTC
>.|TRBJ1-2|.|TRBV4-3
CASSRLRNYGYTF
TGCGCCAGCAGCCGCCTGCGTAACTATGGCTACACCTTC
>.|TRBJ2-3|.|TRBV14
CASSQGAADTQYF
TGTGCCAGCAGCCAAGGGGCTGCAGATACGCAGTATTTT
>.|TRBJ2-5|.|TRBV6-5
CASSRDWKIQETQYF
TGTGCCAGCAGCCGGGACTGGAAGATCCAAGAGACCCAGTACTTC
>few|TRBJ1-5|TRBD1|TRBV19
CASSGVGTGHQPQHF
TGTGCCAGTAGTGGGGTCGGGACAGGACATCAGCCCCAGCATTTT
>.|TRBJ2-5|TRBD1|TRBV28
CASSPLTGTGSTRETQYF
TGTGCCAGCAGTCCTTTAACCGGGACAGGGAGCACGCGGGAGACCCAGTACTTC
>.|TRBJ1-2|.|TRBV4-1
CASSQESRGNYGYTF
TGCGCCAGCAGCCAAGAGTCCAGGGGAAACTATGGCTACACCTTC
>few|TRBJ2-7|.|TRBV28
CASSPTGSPYEQYF
TGTGCCAGCAGCCCGACAGGTTCCCCCTACGAGCAGTACTTC
>.|TRBJ2-2|TRBD1|TRBV24-1
CATMGQTGELFF
TGTGCCACCATGGGACAGACCGGGGAGCTGTTTTTT
>few|TRBJ2-7|TRBD2|TRBV3-1/TRBV3-2
CASSQVAGGNSYEQYF
TGTGCCAGCAGCCAAGTAGCGGGCGGCAACTCCTACGAGCAGTACTTC
>.|TRBJ2-5|.|TRBV5-1
CASSRTTEETQYF
TGCGCCAGCAGTAGGACAACGGAAGAGACCCAGTACTTC
>.|TRBJ2-7|.|TRBV9
CASSSQPIGGEQYF
TGTGCCAGCAGCTCCCAACCGATCGGAGGGGAGCAGTACTTC
>.|TRBJ2-1|.|TRBV2
CASSEGAQFF
TGTGCCAGCAGTGAGGGGGCGCAGTTCTTC
>.|TRBJ1-1|TRBD1|TRBV5-4
CASSLEGTDFEAFF
TGTGCCAGCAGCTTGGAAGGGACAGATTTCGAAGCTTTCTTT
>.|TRBJ1-4|TRBD1|TRBV5-1
CASSSGTGGEKLFF
TGCGCCAGCAGCTCCGGGACAGGGGGCGAAAAACTGTTTTTT
>.|TRBJ1-3|.|TRBV5-1
CASSLLGLSSGNTIYF
TGCGCCAGCAGTCTCCTGGGGCTAAGCTCTGGAAACACCATATATTTT
>.|TRBJ2-1|.|TRBV7-9
CASSSTSSKYNEQFF
TGTGCCAGCAGCTCAACCTCTAGCAAATACAATGAGCAGTTCTTC
>.|TRBJ2-7|.|TRBV5-4
CASSQSTGYTYEQYF
TGTGCCAGCAGCCAGTCAACAGGGTATACCTACGAGCAGTACTTC
>.|TRBJ2-5|TRBD2|TRBV5-5
CASSSGTAQETQYF
TGTGCCAGCAGCAGCGGGACGGCCCAAGAGACCCAGTACTTC
>.|TRBJ1-2|TRBD1|TRBV12-3/TRBV12-4
CASSFDRGHGYTF
TGTGCCAGCAGCTTCGACAGGGGTCATGGCTACACCTTC
>.|TRBJ1-1|TRBD1|TRBV27
CASSFARDRGPLNTEAFF
TGTGCCAGCAGTTTTGCCCGGGACAGGGGACCTTTGAACACTGAAGCTTTCTTT
>.|TRBJ2-2|.|TRBV9
CASSVEAWGGVGELFF
TGTGCCAGCAGCGTAGAGGCATGGGGCGGGGTCGGGGAGCTGTTTTTT
>.|TRBJ1-3|TRBD1|TRBV7-8
CASSILRGSGNTIYF
TGTGCCAGCAGCATCCTCAGGGGGTCTGGAAACACCATATATTTT
>.|TRBJ1-4|.|TRBV21-1
CASSHRDRGEKLFF
TGTGCCAGCAGCCACCGGGACAGGGGAGAAAAACTGTTTTTT